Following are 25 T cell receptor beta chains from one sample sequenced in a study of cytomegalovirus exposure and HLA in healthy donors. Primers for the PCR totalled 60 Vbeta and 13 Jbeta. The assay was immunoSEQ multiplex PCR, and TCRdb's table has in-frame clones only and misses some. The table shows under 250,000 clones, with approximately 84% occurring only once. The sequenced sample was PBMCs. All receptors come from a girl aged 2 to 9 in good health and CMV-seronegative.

The DNA for the CDR3 is TGTGCCAGCACCCCGGGGGGGACTGAAGCTTTCTTT. This gives the protein CASTPGGTEAFF. The chain has TRBV11-2 and TRBJ1-1; D is possibly TRBD1 (5 bases). Trimming took off 7 bases at V and 5 bases at J, with 11 bases between the two ends. The germline V gene encodes CDR1 SGHAT and CDR2 FQNNGV. The CDR3 sequence is 12 residues long.

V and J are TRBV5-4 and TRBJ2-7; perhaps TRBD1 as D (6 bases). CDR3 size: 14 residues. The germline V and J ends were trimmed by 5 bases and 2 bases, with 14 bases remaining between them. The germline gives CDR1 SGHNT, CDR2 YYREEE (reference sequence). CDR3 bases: TGTGCCAGCAGTCAGGGGACCTCTACCTACGAGCAGTACTTC. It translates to CASSQGTSTYEQYF.

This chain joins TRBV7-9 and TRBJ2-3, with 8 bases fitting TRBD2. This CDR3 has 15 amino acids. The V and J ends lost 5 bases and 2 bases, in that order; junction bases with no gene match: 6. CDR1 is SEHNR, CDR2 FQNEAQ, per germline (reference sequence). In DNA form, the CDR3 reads TGTGCCAGCAGCCAAAGCGGGGGATCCACAGATACGCAGTATTTT. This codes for CASSQSGGSTDTQYF.

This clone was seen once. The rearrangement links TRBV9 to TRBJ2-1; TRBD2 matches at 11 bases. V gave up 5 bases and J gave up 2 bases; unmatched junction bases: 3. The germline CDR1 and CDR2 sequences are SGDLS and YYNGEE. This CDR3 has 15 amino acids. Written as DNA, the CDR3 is TGTGCCAGCAGAGATAGCGGGAGGGCCTACAATGAGCAGTTCTTC. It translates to CASRDSGRAYNEQFF.

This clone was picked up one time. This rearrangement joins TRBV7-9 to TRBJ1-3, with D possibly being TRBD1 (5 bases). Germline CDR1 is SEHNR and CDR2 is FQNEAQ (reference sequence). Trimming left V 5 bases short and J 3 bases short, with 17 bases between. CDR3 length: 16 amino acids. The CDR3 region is CASSNRQSSFGNTIYF. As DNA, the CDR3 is TGTGCCAGCAGCAACAGACAGTCCTCTTTTGGAAACACCATATATTTT.

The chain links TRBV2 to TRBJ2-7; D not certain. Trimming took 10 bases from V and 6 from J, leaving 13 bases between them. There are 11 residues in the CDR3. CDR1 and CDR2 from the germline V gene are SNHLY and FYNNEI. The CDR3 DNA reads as TGTGCCACCCTTCTAGGCGGCGAGCAGTACTTC. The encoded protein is CATLLGGEQYF.

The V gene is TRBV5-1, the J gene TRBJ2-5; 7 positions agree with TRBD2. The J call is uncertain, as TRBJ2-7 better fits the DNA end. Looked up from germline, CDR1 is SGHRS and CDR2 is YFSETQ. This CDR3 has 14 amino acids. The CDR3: CASSLRGDPYEQYF. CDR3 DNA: TGCGCCAGCAGCTTGCGGGGGGACCCCTACGAGCAGTACTTC.

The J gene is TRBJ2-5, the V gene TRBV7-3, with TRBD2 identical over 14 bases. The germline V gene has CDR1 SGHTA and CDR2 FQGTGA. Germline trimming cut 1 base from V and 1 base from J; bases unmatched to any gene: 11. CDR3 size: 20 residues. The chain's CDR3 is CASSLRGTPGLAGAQETQYF. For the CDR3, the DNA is TGTGCCAGCAGCTTAAGAGGGACGCCGGGACTAGCGGGGGCCCAAGAGACCCAGTACTTC.

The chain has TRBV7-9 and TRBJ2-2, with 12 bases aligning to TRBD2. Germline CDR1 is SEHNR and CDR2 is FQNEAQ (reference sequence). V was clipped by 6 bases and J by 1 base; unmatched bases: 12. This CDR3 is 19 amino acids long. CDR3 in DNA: TGTGCCAGCAGTTTTAGATCTAGCGGGAGGGCCAAGAACACCGGGGAGCTGTTTTTT. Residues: CASSFRSSGRAKNTGELFF.

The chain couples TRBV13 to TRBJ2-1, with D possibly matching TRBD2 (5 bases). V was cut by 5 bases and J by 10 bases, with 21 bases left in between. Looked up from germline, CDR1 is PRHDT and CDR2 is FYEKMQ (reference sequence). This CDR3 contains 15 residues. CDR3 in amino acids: CASSAGDLAPGEQFF. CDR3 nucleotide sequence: TGTGCCAGCAGCGCTGGGGATTTAGCGCCGGGGGAGCAGTTCTTC.

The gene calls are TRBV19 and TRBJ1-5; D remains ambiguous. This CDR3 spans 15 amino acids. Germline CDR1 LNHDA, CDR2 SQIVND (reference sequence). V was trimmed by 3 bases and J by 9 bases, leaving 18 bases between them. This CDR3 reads CASSIRGEGQTPQHF. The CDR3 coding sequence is TGTGCCAGTAGTATCCGGGGTGAAGGGCAAACGCCCCAGCATTTT.

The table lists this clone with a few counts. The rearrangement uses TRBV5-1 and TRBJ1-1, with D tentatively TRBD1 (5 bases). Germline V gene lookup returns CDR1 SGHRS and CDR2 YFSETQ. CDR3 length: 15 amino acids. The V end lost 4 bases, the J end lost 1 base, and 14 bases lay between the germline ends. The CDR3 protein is CASSPETGANTEAFF. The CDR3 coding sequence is TGCGCCAGCAGCCCTGAAACAGGCGCGAACACTGAAGCTTTCTTT.

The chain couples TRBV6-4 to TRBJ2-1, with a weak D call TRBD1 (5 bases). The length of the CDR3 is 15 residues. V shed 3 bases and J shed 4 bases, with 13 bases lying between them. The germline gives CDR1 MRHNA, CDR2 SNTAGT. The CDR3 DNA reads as TGTGCCAGCAGTGAAGAACAGGCGACGTACAATGAGCAGTTCTTC. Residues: CASSEEQATYNEQFF.

The CDR3 DNA is TGCAGCGTTGTAGGGGGGGGCGGCTACACCTTC. It is translated as CSVVGGGGYTF. The V gene is TRBV29-1, the J gene TRBJ1-2; D is possibly TRBD1 (6 bases). This CDR3 contains 11 residues. Germline V gives CDR1 SQVTM, CDR2 ANQGSEA. Trimming shortened V by 4 bases and J by 8 bases, and 11 bases separated the two germline ends.

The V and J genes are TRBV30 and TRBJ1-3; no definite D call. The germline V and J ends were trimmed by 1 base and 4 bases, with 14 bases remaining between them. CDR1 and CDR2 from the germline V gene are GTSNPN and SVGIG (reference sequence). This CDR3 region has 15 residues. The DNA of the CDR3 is TGTGCCTGGAGTGGGGTAAGCGTGAGAGGAAACACCATATATTTT. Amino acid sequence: CAWSGVSVRGNTIYF.

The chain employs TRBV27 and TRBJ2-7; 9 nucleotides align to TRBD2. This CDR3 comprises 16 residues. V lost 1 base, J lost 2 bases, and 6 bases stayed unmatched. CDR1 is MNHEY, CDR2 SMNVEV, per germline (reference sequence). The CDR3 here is CASSLFYSGRAYEQYF. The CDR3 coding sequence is TGTGCCAGCAGTTTATTTTATAGCGGGAGAGCCTACGAGCAGTACTTC.

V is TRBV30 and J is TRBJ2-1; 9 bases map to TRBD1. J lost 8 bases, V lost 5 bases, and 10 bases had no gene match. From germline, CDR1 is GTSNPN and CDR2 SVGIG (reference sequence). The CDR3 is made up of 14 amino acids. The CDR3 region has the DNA TGTGCCTGGGACAAGGGACAGGGAGCATATGAGCAGTTCTTC. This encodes CAWDKGQGAYEQFF.

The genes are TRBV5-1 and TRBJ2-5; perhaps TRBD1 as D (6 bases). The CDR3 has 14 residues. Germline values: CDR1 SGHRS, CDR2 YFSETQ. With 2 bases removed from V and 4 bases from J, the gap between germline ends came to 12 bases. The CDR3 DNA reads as TGCGCCAGCAGCTTTCAGGGGAGCTCAGAGACCCAGTACTTC. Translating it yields CASSFQGSSETQYF.

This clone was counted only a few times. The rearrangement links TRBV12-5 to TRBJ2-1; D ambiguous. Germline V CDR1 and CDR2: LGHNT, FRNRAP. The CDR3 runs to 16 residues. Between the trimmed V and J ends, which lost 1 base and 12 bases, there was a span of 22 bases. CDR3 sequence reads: CASGLGFLSPNDGQFF. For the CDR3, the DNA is TGTGCTAGTGGTTTGGGATTCCTTAGCCCCAATGATGGGCAGTTCTTC.

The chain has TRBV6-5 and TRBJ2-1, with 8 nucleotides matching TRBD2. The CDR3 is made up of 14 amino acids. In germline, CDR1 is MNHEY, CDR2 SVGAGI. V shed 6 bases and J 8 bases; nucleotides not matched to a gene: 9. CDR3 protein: CASRTGGPSDEQFF. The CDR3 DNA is TGTGCCAGCAGGACGGGGGGGCCATCCGATGAGCAGTTCTTC.

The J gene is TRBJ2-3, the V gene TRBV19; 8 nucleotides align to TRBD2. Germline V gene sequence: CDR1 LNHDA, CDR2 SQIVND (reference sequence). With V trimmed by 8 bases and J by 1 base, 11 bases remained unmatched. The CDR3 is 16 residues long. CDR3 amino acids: CASQVAGTRGTDTQYF. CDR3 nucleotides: TGTGCCAGTCAAGTAGCCGGGACTAGGGGCACAGATACGCAGTATTTT.

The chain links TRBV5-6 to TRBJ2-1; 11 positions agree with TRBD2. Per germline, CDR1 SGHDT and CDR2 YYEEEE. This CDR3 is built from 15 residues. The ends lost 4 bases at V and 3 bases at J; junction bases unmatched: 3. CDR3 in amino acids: CASSEGLAVYNEQFF. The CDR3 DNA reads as TGTGCCAGCAGCGAGGGACTAGCGGTCTACAATGAGCAGTTCTTC.

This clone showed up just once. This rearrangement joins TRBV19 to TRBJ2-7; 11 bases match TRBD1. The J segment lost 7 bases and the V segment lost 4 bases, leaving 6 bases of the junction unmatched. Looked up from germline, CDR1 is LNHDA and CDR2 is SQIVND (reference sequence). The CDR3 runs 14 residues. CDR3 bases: TGTGCCAGTAGTACAGGACAGGGGGCGTTTGAGCAGTACTTC. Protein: CASSTGQGAFEQYF.

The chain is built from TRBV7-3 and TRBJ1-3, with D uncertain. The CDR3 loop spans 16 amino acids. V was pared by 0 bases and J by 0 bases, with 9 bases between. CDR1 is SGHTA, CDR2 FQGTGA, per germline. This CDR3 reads CASSLTRSPSGNTIYF. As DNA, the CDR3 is TGTGCCAGCAGCTTAACCCGGAGCCCCTCTGGAAACACCATATATTTT.

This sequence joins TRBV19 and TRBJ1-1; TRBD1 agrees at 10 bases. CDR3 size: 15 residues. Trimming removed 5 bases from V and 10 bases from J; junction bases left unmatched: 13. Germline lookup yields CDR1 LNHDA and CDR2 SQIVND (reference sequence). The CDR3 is CASSPRQGAQQGAFF. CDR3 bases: TGTGCCAGTAGTCCCCGACAGGGGGCCCAACAGGGAGCTTTCTTT. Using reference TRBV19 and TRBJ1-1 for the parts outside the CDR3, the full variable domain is DGGITQSPKYLFRKEGQNVTLSCEQNLNHDAMYWYRQDPGQGLRLIYYSQIVNDFQKGDIAEGYSVSREKKESFPLTVTSAQKNPTAFYLCASSPRQGAQQGAFFGQGTRLTVV.